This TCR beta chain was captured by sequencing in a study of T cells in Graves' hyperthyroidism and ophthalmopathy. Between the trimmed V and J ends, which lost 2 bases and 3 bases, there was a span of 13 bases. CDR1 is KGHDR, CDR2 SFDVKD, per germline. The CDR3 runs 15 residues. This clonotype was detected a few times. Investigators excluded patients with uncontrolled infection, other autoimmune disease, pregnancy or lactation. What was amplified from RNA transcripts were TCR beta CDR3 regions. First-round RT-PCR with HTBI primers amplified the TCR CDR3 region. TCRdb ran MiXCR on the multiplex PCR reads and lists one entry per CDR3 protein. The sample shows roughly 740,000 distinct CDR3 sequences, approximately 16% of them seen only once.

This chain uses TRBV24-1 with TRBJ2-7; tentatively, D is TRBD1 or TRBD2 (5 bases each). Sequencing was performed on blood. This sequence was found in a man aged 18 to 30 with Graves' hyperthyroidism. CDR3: CATSDSGTPGYEQYF. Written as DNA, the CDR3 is TGTGCCACCAGTGATTCCGGGACGCCGGGCTACGAGCAGTACTTC.